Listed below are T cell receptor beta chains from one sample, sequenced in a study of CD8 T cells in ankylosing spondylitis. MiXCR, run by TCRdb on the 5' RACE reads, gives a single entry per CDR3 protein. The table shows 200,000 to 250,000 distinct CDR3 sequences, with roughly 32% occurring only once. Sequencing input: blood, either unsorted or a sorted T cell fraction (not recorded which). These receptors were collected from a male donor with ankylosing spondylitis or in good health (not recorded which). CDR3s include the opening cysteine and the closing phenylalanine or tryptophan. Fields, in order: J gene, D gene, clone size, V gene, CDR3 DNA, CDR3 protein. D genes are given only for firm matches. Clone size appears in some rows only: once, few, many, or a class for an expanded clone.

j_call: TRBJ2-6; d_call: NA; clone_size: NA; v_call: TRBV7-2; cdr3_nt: TGTGCCAGCAGCCAGGTCTACTCTGGGGCCAACGTCCTGACTTTC; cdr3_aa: CASSQVYSGANVLTF
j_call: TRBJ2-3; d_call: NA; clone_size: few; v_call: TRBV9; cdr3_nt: TGTGCCAGCAGCGTAGTCGGGCAAGGCACAGATACGCAGTATTTT; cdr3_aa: CASSVVGQGTDTQYF
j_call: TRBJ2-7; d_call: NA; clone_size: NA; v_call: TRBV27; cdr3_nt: TGTGCCAGCGTCCCTATCGCAGGGGCAGACTACGAGCAGTACTTC; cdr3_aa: CASVPIAGADYEQYF
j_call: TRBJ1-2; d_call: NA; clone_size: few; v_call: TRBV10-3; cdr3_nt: TGTGCCATCAGTGAGGGACGGACTAACTATGGCTACACCTTC; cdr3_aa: CAISEGRTNYGYTF
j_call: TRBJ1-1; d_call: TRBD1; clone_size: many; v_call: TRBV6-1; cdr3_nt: TGTGCCAGCAGGAGGAAACAGGGGCTGACTGAAGCTTTCTTT; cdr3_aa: CASRRKQGLTEAFF
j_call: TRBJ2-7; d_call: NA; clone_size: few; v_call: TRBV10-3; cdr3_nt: TGTGCCATCAGTGGGCGGGACAGCTACGAGCAGTACTTC; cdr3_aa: CAISGRDSYEQYF
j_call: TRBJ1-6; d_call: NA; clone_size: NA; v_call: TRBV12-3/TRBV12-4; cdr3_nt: TGTGCCAGCAGTTTAGATCCGAGGGGAGCCTATAATTCACCCCTCCACTTT; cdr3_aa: CASSLDPRGAYNSPLHF
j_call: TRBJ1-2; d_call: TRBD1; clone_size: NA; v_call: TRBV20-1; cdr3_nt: TGCTGTGCTACGGACAGGGGAACAACTAACTATGGCTACACCTTC; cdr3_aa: CCATDRGTTNYGYTF
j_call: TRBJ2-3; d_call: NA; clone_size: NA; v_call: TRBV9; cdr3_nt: TGTGCCAGCAGCGGATGGGGGACTTCAACTAGCACAGATACGCAGTATTTT; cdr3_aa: CASSGWGTSTSTDTQYF
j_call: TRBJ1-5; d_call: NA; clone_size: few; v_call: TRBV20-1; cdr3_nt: TGCAGTGCTACGGAGCGACACAGCAATCAGCCCCAGCATTTT; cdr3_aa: CSATERHSNQPQHF
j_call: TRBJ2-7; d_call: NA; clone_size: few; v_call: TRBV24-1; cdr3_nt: TGTGCCACCAGTGATGCGGGGACAGCAAATTACGAGCAGTACTTC; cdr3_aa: CATSDAGTANYEQYF
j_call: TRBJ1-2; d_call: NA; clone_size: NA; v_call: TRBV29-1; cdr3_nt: TGCAGCGCCGCAGGGGTCTATGGCTACACCTTC; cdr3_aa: CSAAGVYGYTF
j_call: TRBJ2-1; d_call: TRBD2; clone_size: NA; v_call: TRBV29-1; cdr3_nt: TGCAGCGTTGTGTTAGCGGGGGGGCCGACCTACAATGAGCAGTTCTTC; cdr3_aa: CSVVLAGGPTYNEQFF
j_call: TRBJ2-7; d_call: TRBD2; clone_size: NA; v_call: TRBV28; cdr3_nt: TGTGCCAGCAGTTCCCAATCCCTAGCGGGGGGAGCCTACGAGCAGTACTTC; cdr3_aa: CASSSQSLAGGAYEQYF
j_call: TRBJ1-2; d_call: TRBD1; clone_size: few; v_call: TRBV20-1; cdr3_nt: TGCAGTGCTAGAAATACCGGGACAGACTATGGCTACACCTTC; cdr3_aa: CSARNTGTDYGYTF
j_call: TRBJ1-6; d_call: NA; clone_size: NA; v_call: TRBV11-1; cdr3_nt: TGTGCCAGCAGCTTAAGGCCCCGTGGGCACTTT; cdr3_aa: CASSLRPRGHF
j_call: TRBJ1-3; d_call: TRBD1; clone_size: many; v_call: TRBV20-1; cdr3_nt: TGCAGTGCTAGAGTAGGGACAGTTCGCCCCTCTGGAAACACCATATATTTT; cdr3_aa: CSARVGTVRPSGNTIYF
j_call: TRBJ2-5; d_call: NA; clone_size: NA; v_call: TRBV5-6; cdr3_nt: TGTGCCAGCAGCCGGCACCACACTAGCGACAGGTACCAAGAGACCCAGTACTTC; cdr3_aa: CASSRHHTSDRYQETQYF
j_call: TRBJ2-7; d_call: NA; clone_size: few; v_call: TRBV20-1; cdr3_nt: TGCAGTGCTAGAGATCCGGGACTGAACTACGAGCAGTACTTC; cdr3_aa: CSARDPGLNYEQYF
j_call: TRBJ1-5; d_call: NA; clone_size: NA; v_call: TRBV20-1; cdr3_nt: TGCAGTGCTCCCCGGGACCTCGATCAGCCCCAGCATTTT; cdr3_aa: CSAPRDLDQPQHF
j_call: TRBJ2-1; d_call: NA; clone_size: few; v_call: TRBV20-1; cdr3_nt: TGCAGTGCTCCTTCGGGACTCACACTTAACGACAATGAGCAGTTCTTC; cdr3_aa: CSAPSGLTLNDNEQFF
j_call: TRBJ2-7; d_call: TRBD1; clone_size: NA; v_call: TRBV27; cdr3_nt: TGTGCCAGCAGTCCTACCGGGACAGGGTCCTACGAGCAGTACTTC; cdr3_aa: CASSPTGTGSYEQYF
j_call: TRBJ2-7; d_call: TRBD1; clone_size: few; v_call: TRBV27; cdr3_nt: TGTGCCAGCACCTTGACACAGGGGGGTTCCTACGAGCAGTACTTC; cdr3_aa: CASTLTQGGSYEQYF
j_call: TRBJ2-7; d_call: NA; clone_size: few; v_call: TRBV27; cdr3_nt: TGTGCCAGCGGGGTGCAGGGCTCCTACGAGCAGTACTTC; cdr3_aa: CASGVQGSYEQYF
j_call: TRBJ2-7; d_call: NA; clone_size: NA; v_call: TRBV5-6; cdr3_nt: TGTGCCAGCAGCTTGCGGGACCCCTACGAGCAGTACTTC; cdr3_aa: CASSLRDPYEQYF
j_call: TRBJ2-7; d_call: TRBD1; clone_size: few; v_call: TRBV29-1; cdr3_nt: TGCAGCGTTGGGACAGGGGGCTCCTACGAGCAGTACTTC; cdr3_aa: CSVGTGGSYEQYF
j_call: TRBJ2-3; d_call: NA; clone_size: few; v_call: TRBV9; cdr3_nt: TGTGCCAGCACGACTGGGGCCTACACAGATACGCAGTATTTT; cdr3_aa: CASTTGAYTDTQYF
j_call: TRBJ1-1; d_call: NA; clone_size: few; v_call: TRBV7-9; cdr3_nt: TGTGCCAGCAGCTTAACGGCTGCCGACACTGAAGCTTTCTTT; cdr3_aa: CASSLTAADTEAFF
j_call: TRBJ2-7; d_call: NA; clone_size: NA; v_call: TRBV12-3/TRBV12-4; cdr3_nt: TGTGCCAGCAGTTTACGGGGGTTTGACTACGAGCAGTACTTC; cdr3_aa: CASSLRGFDYEQYF
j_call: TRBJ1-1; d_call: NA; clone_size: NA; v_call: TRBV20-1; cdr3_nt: TGCAGTGCTAGAGATCTTTACACTGAAGCTTTCTTT; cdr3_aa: CSARDLYTEAFF
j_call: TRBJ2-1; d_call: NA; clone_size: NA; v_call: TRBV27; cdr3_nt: TGTGCCAGCAAGACAGCGGACAATGAGCAGTTCTTC; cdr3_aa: CASKTADNEQFF
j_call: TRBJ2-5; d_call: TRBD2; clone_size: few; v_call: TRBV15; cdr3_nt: TGTGCCACCAGCCTCACTGGGACTAGCGTAGAGACCCAGTACTTC; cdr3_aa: CATSLTGTSVETQYF
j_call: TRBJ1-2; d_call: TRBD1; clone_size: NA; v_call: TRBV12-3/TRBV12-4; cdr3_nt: TGTGCCAGCAGCAACTTCGGACAGGGTGGCGGCTACACCTTC; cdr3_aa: CASSNFGQGGGYTF
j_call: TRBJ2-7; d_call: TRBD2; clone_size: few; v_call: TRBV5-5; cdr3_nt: TGTGCCAGCAAGGACGGGACTAGCGAAACCTACGAGCAGTACTTC; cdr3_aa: CASKDGTSETYEQYF
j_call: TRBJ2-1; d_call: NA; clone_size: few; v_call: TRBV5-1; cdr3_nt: TGCGCCAGCAGCCTGGAGCCTTTGATCCGATCCTACAATGAGCAGTTCTTC; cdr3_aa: CASSLEPLIRSYNEQFF
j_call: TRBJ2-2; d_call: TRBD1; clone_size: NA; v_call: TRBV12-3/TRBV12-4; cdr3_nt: TGTGCCAGCAGGCAGGGGGCGGACACCGGGGAGCTGTTTTTT; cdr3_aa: CASRQGADTGELFF
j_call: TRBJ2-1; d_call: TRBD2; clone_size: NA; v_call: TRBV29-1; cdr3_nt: TGCAGCGTTGAATCCCCGGGGCGGGGGTACAATGAGCAGTTCTTC; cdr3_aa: CSVESPGRGYNEQFF
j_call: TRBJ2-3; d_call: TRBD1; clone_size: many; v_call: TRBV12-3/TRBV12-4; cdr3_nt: TGTGCCAGCAGTTTAGGGACAGGGACAGATACGCAGTATTTT; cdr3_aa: CASSLGTGTDTQYF
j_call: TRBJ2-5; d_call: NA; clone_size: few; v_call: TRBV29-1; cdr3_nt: TGCAGCGCCCGCAGGTCGGGTGGACAAGAGACCCAGTACTTC; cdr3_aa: CSARRSGGQETQYF
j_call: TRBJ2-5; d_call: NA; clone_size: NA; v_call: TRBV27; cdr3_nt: TGTGCCAGCAGACCCCCCCCTACAGATACGGAGACCCAGTACTTC; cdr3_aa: CASRPPPTDTETQYF
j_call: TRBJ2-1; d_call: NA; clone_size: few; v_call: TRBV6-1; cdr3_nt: TGTGCCAGCACTGACGGTAGCTCCTACAATGAGCAGTTCTTC; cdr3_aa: CASTDGSSYNEQFF
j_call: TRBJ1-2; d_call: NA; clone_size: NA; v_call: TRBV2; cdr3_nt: TGTGCCAGCAGTGAAGCGCTTTGGAACCTCTATGGCTACACCTTC; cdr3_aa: CASSEALWNLYGYTF
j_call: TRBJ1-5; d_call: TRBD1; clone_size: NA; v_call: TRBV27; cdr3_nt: TGTGCCAGCAGCCACTACCGGGACAGGGGTGGGAATCAGCCCCAGCATTTT; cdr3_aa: CASSHYRDRGGNQPQHF
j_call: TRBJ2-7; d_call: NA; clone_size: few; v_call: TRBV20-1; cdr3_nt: TGCAGTGCTAGAGCAACAGGGTACGAGCAGTACTTC; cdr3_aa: CSARATGYEQYF
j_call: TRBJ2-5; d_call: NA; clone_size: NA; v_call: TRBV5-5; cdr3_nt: TGTGCCAGCAGCTTGGGACCAGCACAAGAGACCCAGTACTTC; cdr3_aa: CASSLGPAQETQYF
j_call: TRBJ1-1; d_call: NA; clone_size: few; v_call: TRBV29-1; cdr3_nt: TGCAGCGTTGACCAGGGGACTGAAGCTTTCTTT; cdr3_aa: CSVDQGTEAFF
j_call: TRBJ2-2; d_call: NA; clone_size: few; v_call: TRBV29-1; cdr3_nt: TGCAGCGTCAACCTAGGCCAACTGAACACCGGGGAGCTGTTTTTT; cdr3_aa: CSVNLGQLNTGELFF
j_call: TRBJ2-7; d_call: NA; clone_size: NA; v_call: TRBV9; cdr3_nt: TGTGCCAGCAGCCCAGGGGGGGGGAGCCCCTACGAGCAGTACTTC; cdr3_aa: CASSPGGGSPYEQYF
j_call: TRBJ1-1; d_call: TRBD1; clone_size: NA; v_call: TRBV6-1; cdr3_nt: TGTGCCAGCAGTAAACAGGGGTGGAACACTGAAGCTTTCTTT; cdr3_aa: CASSKQGWNTEAFF
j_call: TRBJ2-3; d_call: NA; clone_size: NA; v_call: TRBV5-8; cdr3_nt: TGTGCCAGCACTCGGCCCACAGATACGCAGTATTTT; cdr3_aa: CASTRPTDTQYF
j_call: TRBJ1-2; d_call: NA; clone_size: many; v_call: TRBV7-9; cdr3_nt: TGTGCCAGCAGCTTAGAAGACCCGCGTGGCTACACCTTC; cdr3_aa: CASSLEDPRGYTF
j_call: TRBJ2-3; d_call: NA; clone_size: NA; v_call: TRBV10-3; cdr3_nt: TGTGCCATCACCGGGCCGGGGCTAAGCACAGATACGCAGTATTTT; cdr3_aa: CAITGPGLSTDTQYF
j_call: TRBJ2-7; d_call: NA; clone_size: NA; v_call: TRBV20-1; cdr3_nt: TGCAGTGCTACCCGGGGAGGAGGAATCTACGAGCAGTACTTC; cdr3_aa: CSATRGGGIYEQYF
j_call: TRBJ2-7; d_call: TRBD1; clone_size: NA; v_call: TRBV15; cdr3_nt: TGTGCCACCAGCAGAGAAGGGACAGGGGTCTACGAGCAGTACTTC; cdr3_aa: CATSREGTGVYEQYF
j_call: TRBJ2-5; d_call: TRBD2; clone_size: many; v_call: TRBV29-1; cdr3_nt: TGCAGCGTTGAAGTAGGGACTAGCGGGGAGACCCAGTACTTC; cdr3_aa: CSVEVGTSGETQYF